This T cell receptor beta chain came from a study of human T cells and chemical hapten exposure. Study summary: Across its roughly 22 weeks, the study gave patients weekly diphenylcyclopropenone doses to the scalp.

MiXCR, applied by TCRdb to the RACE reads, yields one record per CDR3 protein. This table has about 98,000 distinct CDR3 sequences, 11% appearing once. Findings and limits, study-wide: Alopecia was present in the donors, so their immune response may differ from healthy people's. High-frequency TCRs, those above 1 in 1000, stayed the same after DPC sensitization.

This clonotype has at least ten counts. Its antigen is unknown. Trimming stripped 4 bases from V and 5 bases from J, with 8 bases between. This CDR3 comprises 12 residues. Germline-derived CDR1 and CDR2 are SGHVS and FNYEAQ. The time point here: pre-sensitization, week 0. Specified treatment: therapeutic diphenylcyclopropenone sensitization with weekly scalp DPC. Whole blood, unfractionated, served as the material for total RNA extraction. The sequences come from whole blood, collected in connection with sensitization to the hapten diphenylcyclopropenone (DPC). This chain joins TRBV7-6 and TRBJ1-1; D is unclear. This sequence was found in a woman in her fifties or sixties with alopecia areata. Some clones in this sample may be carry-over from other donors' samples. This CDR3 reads CASSSDGTEAFF. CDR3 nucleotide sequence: TGTGCCAGCAGCTCTGACGGGACTGAAGCTTTCTTT.